This passage covers 5 T cell receptor beta chains from one sample sequenced in a study of Ad26.COV2.S vaccination and SARS-CoV-2 variants. The protocol was immunoSEQ multiplex PCR, while the TCRdb copy is restricted to in-frame clones and leaves out a portion. The table lists about 410,000 clones, around 91% of them singletons, with under 2% in the top ten. The treatment here: 15 to 20 received Ad26.COV2.S at low or high dose, single or two shots; about 5 received placebo; per-sample allocation not given. The samples were gathered on day 63 after the first injection of vaccine or placebo. Here the sequenced sample was peripheral blood, taken in a trial of Ad26.COV2.S vaccine versus placebo. These receptors originate from a person between 18 and 65 years old who received the Ad26.COV2.S COVID-19 vaccine or a placebo.

The gene calls are TRBV4-2 and TRBJ2-2; 10 bases are a match to TRBD2. Trimming cost V 1 base and J 5 bases; bases outside gene matches: 7. Germline V gives CDR1 LGHNA, CDR2 YNFKEQ. This CDR3 spans 17 amino acids. DNA for the CDR3: TGTGCCAGCAGCCAAGGCCCTAGCGGGAGTGGAACCGGGGAGCTGTTTTTT. It specifies CASSQGPSGSGTGELFF.

J is TRBJ1-5 and V is TRBV5-4; D gene uncertain. The ends were cut back, 0 bases at V and 4 bases at J, with 5 bases in the middle. This CDR3 contains 13 residues. CDR1 and CDR2 (germline): SGHNT, YYREEE (reference sequence). In nucleotides, the CDR3 is TGTGCCAGCAGCTTGGAGTTAAATCAGCCCCAGCATTTT. Translated: CASSLELNQPQHF.

CDR3 protein: CASSPRVTTEQYF. The CDR3 nucleotides read TGTGCCAGCAGTCCCAGGGTAACCACCGAGCAGTACTTC. V is TRBV6-2 or TRBV6-3 and J is TRBJ2-7; D possibly corresponds to TRBD1 (5 bases). The length of the CDR3 is 13 residues. The V end lost 5 bases, the J end lost 6 bases, and 14 bases lay between the germline ends. Germline values: CDR1 MNHEY, CDR2 SVGEGT.

The chain combines TRBV3-1 (or the pseudogene TRBV3-2) with TRBJ2-7, with 12 bases lining up with TRBD2. Per the germline V gene, CDR1 is LGHDT and CDR2 is YNNKEL (reference sequence). The CDR3 spans 15 residues. The V segment lost 4 bases and the J segment 4 bases; nucleotides outside the gene matches: 5. CDR3 in amino acids: CASSPATSGGYEQYF. CDR3 DNA: TGTGCCAGCAGCCCCGCGACTAGCGGGGGTTACGAGCAGTACTTC.

The V and J genes are TRBV7-8 and TRBJ1-5, with a tentative D call TRBD1 (5 bases). This CDR3 spans 16 amino acids. The ends were cut back, 0 bases at V and 4 bases at J, with 13 bases in the middle. The germline V gene has CDR1 SGHVS and CDR2 FQNEAQ. Here the CDR3 DNA reads TGTGCCAGCAGCTTAGCGGGGCGACGTGGGAATCAGCCCCAGCATTTT. Translation gives CASSLAGRRGNQPQHF.